These T cell receptor beta chains were read from a single sample in a study of blood T cells in healthy people across ages. In TCRdb, the 5' RACE reads were re-called with MiXCR into one record per CDR3 protein. Here the sample spans approximately 580,000 distinct CDR3 sequences, about 24% being singletons. These data were also filed under a second study, of T cells of mothers and their children.

The sequencing input was blood. The receptors come from a boy younger than 18 in good health. Both conserved end residues are part of each CDR3. The order of the fields is J gene, clone size, V gene, D gene, CDR3 protein, CDR3 DNA. The D gene is left open where the match is weak. Rows give clone size only sometimes, using once, few, many, or a class for an expanded clone.

TRBJ2-2,NA,TRBV7-3,TRBD2,CASSAIAGGVPGELFF,TGTGCCAGCAGCGCAATAGCGGGGGGGGTCCCCGGGGAGCTGTTTTTT
TRBJ2-6,few,TRBV15,NA,CATSSASELSGANVLTF,TGTGCCACCAGCTCCGCATCAGAATTGTCTGGGGCCAACGTCCTGACTTTC
TRBJ1-1,few,TRBV3-1,TRBD1,CASSRQTGLTEAFF,TGTGCCAGCAGCCGTCAGACAGGGCTCACTGAAGCTTTCTTT
TRBJ2-1,few,TRBV4-3,NA,CASSLLPGGKYNEQFF,TGCGCCAGCAGCCTTTTACCCGGGGGAAAGTACAATGAGCAGTTCTTC
TRBJ2-7,NA,TRBV20-1,NA,CSARITSSSAPQYF,TGCAGTGCTAGAATTACTAGCTCGAGTGCCCCGCAGTACTTC
TRBJ2-3,few,TRBV25-1,NA,CASSTPYLDTQYF,TGTGCCAGCTCAACCCCCTATCTGGATACGCAGTATTTT
TRBJ2-7,NA,TRBV5-1,NA,CASSVGGQASEQYF,TGCGCCAGCAGCGTTGGAGGGCAGGCAAGCGAGCAGTACTTC
TRBJ2-7,many,TRBV28,TRBD1,CASTLGNRGDSYEQYF,TGTGCCAGCACCCTCGGGAACAGGGGGGACTCCTACGAGCAGTACTTC
TRBJ1-2,few,TRBV14,NA,CASSPDRLYGYTF,TGTGCCAGCAGCCCCGACAGGTTATATGGCTACACCTTC
TRBJ1-1,NA,TRBV29-1,NA,CSVEASVVEATRLNTEAFF,TGCAGCGTTGAAGCCTCGGTCGTGGAAGCCACCCGACTGAACACTGAAGCTTTCTTT
TRBJ1-3,NA,TRBV18,NA,CASSPGVTDGNTIYF,TGTGCCAGCTCACCAGGGGTAACAGACGGGAACACCATATATTTT
TRBJ2-7,once,TRBV18,TRBD2,CASSPQGSGRNEQYF,TGTGCCAGCTCACCGCAGGGTAGCGGGAGGAACGAGCAGTACTTC
TRBJ2-5,few,TRBV5-1,TRBD1,CASSASGGRETQYF,TGCGCCAGCAGCGCGTCAGGGGGCAGGGAGACCCAGTACTTC
TRBJ2-1,NA,TRBV27,NA,CASSLGTGPAGGNEQFF,TGTGCCAGCAGTTTAGGGACTGGGCCCGCTGGAGGGAATGAGCAGTTCTTC
TRBJ2-5,NA,TRBV30,NA,CAWSIGPHQGETQYF,TGTGCCTGGAGTATCGGGCCCCACCAGGGAGAGACCCAGTACTTC
TRBJ2-2,few,TRBV5-1,NA,CASSTRAGQNTGELFF,TGCGCCAGCAGCACCCGAGCGGGACAGAACACCGGGGAGCTGTTTTTT
TRBJ2-3,NA,TRBV14,NA,CASSPVGGITDTQYF,TGTGCCAGCAGCCCCGTCGGGGGCATCACAGATACGCAGTATTTT
TRBJ1-2,NA,TRBV12-3/TRBV12-4,NA,CASSQPSVLNYGYTF,TGTGCCAGCAGCCAGCCTTCCGTGCTTAACTATGGCTACACCTTC
TRBJ2-2,NA,TRBV7-9,NA,CASSLDGRTNTGELFF,TGTGCCAGCAGCTTAGACGGAAGAACTAACACCGGGGAGCTGTTTTTT
TRBJ1-4,few,TRBV28,NA,CASEGSRAEKLFF,TGTGCCAGCGAAGGCAGCCGGGCTGAAAAACTGTTTTTT
TRBJ2-1,NA,TRBV7-7,NA,CASSLYADNEQFF,TGTGCTAGCAGCTTATATGCGGACAATGAGCAGTTCTTC
TRBJ2-1,NA,TRBV20-1,TRBD2,CSARTGGGLAGVSYNEQFF,TGCAGTGCGCGGACAGGGGGAGGACTAGCGGGGGTCTCCTACAATGAGCAGTTCTTC
TRBJ1-4,NA,TRBV12-3/TRBV12-4,TRBD1,CASSQGVIAEKLFF,TGTGCCAGCAGCCAGGGGGTGATTGCGGAAAAACTGTTTTTT
TRBJ2-7,many,TRBV9,TRBD1,CASSFSDRVGEQYF,TGTGCCAGCAGCTTCTCCGACAGGGTCGGCGAGCAGTACTTC
TRBJ2-1,few,TRBV29-1,NA,CSVARGRSSYNEQFF,TGCAGCGTCGCAAGGGGGAGGAGCTCCTACAATGAGCAGTTCTTC
TRBJ2-1,few,TRBV9,TRBD1,CASTGTGGYNEQFF,TGTGCCAGCACCGGGACAGGGGGCTACAATGAGCAGTTCTTC
TRBJ2-7,few,TRBV18,NA,CASSKDSYEQYF,TGTGCCAGCTCAAAGGACAGTTACGAGCAGTACTTC
TRBJ2-1,NA,TRBV7-6,TRBD2,CASSLAGGLASNEQFF,TGTGCCAGCAGCTTAGCGGGAGGACTAGCTTCTAATGAGCAGTTCTTC
TRBJ2-2,few,TRBV29-1,TRBD2,CSVRLAGGPGELFF,TGCAGCGTAAGACTAGCGGGAGGGCCCGGGGAGCTGTTTTTT
TRBJ1-4,once,TRBV12-3/TRBV12-4,NA,CASSQGGGFTNEKLFF,TGTGCCAGCAGCCAAGGAGGGGGATTCACTAATGAAAAACTGTTTTTT
TRBJ2-1,few,TRBV7-9,NA,CASSLGGTPEQFF,TGTGCCAGCAGCTTAGGTGGGACTCCTGAGCAGTTCTTC
TRBJ2-5,NA,TRBV5-1,NA,CASSLSPGEETQYF,TGCGCCAGCAGCTTGAGTCCGGGGGAAGAGACCCAGTACTTC
TRBJ2-7,NA,TRBV7-3,NA,CAGSLKVSGEQYF,TGTGCCGGCAGCTTAAAGGTTTCTGGCGAGCAGTACTTC
TRBJ2-7,NA,TRBV28,TRBD2,CASSLLLAGGREQYF,TGTGCCAGCAGTTTATTACTAGCGGGGGGGCGGGAGCAGTACTTC
TRBJ1-1,NA,TRBV27,NA,CASRPGEDTEAFF,TGTGCCAGCAGGCCAGGTGAGGACACTGAAGCTTTCTTT
TRBJ2-5,few,TRBV28,TRBD2,CASSLGLAGRIGETQYF,TGTGCCAGCAGTTTAGGCCTAGCGGGAAGGATAGGAGAGACCCAGTACTTC